This T cell receptor beta chain was retrieved from a study of blood T cell repertoires in COVID-19. Study context: Both acute and convalescent COVID-19 samples were obtained from the United States, Italy and Spain. Sources were T cells, B-cell-depleted T cells, or PBMCs; the material itself was cDNA or gDNA.

In the authors' workflow: Estimates of nucleated cell counts were drawn from the amplification of reference gene primers. Here immunoSEQ multiplex PCR was the method, and the copy in TCRdb shows in-frame clones only, minus some. V and J calls and clone size follow that table, whereas D and trimming were derived from the DNA. In the table there are roughly 100,000 clones, 85% of which are singletons. V lost 0 bases and J lost 3, with 10 bases in between. The CDR3 contains 15 residues. Germline lookup yields CDR1 SGDLS and CDR2 YYNGEE. This rearrangement joins TRBV9 to TRBJ2-1; tentatively, D is TRBD1 (5 bases). Sequencing input: peripheral blood. The TCR comes from a man aged 50-60 years with acute or convalescent COVID-19. This chain's CDR3 is CASSVGQLLYNEQFF. CDR3 in DNA: TGTGCCAGCAGCGTAGGACAGCTCCTCTACAATGAGCAGTTCTTC.